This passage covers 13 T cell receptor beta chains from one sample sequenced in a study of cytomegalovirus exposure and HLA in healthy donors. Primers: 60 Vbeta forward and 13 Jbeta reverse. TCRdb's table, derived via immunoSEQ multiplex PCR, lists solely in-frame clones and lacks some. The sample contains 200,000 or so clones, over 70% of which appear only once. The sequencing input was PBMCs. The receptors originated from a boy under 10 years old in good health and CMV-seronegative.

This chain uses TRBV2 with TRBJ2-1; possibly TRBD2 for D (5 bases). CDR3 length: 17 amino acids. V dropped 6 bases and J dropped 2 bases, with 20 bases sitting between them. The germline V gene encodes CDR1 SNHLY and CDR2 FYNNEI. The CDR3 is CASRREYGSLTYNEQFF. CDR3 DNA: TGTGCCAGCAGGAGGGAGTATGGCTCACTAACCTACAATGAGCAGTTCTTC.

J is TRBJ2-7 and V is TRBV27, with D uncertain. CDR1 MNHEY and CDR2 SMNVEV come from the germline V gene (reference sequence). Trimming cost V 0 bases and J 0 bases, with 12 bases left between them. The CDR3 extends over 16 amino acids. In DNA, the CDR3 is TGTGCCAGCAGTTTATCGAAAAAGCATCCCTCCTACGAGCAGTACTTC. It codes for CASSLSKKHPSYEQYF.

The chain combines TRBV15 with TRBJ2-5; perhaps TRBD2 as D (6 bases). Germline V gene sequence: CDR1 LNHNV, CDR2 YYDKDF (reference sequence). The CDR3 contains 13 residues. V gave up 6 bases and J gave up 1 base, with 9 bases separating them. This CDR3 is CATSRDSQETQYF. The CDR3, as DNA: TGTGCCACCAGTCGGGACTCCCAAGAGACCCAGTACTTC. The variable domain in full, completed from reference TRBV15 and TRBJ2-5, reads DAMVIQNPRYQVTQFGKPVTLSCSQTLNHNVMYWYQQKSSQAPKLLFHYYDKDFNNEADTPDNFQSRRPNTSFCFLDIRSPGLGDTAMYLCATSRDSQETQYFGPGTRLLVL.

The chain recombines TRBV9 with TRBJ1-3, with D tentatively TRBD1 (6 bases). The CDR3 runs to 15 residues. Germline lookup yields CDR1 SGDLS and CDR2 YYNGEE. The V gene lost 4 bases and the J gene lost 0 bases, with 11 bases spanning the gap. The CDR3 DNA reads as TGTGCCAGCAGCCCCCAGGGGAGCTCTGGAAACACCATATATTTT. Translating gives CASSPQGSSGNTIYF.

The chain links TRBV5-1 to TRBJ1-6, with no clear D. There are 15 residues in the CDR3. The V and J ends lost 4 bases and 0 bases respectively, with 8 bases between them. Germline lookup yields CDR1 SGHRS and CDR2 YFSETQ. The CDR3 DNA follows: TGCGCCAGCAGCCGCACTAGCTCCTATAATTCACCCCTCCACTTT. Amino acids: CASSRTSSYNSPLHF.

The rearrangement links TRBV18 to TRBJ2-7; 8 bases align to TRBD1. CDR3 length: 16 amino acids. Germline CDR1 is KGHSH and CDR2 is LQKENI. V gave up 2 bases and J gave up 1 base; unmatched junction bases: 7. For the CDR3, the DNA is TGTGCCAGCTCACCAAAACCGGGACAGGAGTCCTACGAGCAGTACTTC. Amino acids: CASSPKPGQESYEQYF.

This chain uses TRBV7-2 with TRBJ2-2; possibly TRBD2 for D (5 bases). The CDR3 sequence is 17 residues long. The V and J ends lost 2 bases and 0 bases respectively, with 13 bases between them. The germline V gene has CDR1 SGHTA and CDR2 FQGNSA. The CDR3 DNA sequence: TGTGCCAGCAGCTTACAGCCCCTCGGGACGAACACCGGGGAGCTGTTTTTT. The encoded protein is CASSLQPLGTNTGELFF. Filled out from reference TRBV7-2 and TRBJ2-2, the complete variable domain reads GAGVSQSPSNKVTEKGKDVELRCDPISGHTALYWYRQSLGQGLEFLIYFQGNSAPDKSGLPSDRFSAERTGGSVSTLTIQRTQQEDSAVYLCASSLQPLGTNTGELFFGEGSRLTVL.

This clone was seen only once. The CDR3 sequence: CASGLGTADTGELFF. CDR3 nucleotides: TGTGCTAGTGGTTTGGGGACAGCTGACACCGGGGAGCTGTTTTTT. J is TRBJ2-2 and V is TRBV12-5; a weak D match, TRBD1 (6 bases). CDR1 and CDR2 (germline): LGHNT, FRNRAP. The CDR3 is made up of 15 amino acids. V was shortened by 1 base and J by 3 bases, with 9 bases between the two germline ends. Based on the CDR3 plus reference TRBV12-5 and TRBJ2-2, the full variable domain is DARVTQTPRHKVTEMGQEVTMRCQPILGHNTVFWYRQTMMQGLELLAYFRNRAPLDDSGMPKDRFSAEMPDATLATLKIQPSEPRDSAVYFCASGLGTADTGELFFGEGSRLTVL.

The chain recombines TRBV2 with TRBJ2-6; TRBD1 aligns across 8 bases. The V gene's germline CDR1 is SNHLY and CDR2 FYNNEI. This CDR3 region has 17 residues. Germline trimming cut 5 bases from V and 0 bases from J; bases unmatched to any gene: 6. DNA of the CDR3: TGTGCCAGCAGTCGGGACAGGATCCTCTCTGGGGCCAACGTCCTGACTTTC. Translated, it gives CASSRDRILSGANVLTF.

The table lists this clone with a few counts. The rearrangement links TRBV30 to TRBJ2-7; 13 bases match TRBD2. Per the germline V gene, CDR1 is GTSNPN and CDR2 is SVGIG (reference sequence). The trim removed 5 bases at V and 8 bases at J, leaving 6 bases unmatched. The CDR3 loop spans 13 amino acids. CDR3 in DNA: TGTGCCTGGTCGGGACTAGCGGGATTAAAGCAGTACTTC. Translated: CAWSGLAGLKQYF.

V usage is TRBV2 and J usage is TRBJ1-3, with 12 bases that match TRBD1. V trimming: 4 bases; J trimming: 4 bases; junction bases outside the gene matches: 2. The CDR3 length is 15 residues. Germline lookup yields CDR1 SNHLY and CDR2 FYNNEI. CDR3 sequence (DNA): TGTGCCAGCAGTGGGGACAGGGGGCGAGGAAACACCATATATTTT. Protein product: CASSGDRGRGNTIYF.

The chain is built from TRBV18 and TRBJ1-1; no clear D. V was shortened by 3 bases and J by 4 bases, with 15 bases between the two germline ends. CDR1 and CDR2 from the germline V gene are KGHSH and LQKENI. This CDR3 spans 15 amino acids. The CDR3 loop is CASSPGKVSGTEAFF. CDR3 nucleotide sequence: TGTGCCAGCTCACCCGGCAAGGTTTCGGGCACTGAAGCTTTCTTT.

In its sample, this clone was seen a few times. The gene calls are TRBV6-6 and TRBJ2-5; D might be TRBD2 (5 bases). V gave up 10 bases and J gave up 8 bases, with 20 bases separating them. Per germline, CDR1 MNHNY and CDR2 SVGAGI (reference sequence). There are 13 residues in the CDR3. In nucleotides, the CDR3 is TGTGCCACCACCCTTGGGATAGAGGGAACCCAGTACTTC. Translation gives CATTLGIEGTQYF.